This T cell receptor (beta chain) was retrieved from a study of OX40 agonist ivuxolimab in advanced cancers. Study-wide background: Dose-escalation patients were diagnosed with hepatocellular carcinoma, melanoma, renal cell cancer or head and neck cancer.

Assay used: immunoSEQ multiplex PCR; TCRdb lists only in-frame clones, some missing. The profile covers some 41,000 clones, with roughly 93% appearing a single time and approximately 18% taken by the ten largest. Germline CDR1 is SNHLY and CDR2 is FYNNEI. The CDR3 runs 11 residues. Trimming stripped 6 bases from V and 7 bases from J, with 7 bases between. A remark on this clone: The antigen is undetermined.

Patients who had autoimmune disease history or got systemic immunosuppression were left out. General study findings and limits: On average, CD8+ T cells had more expanded clones than CD4+.

J is TRBJ2-1 and V is TRBV2; D is undetermined. The clonotype was recovered from an adult with an advanced solid tumor such as melanoma, head and neck, liver or kidney cancer. The sample here was CD4+ or CD8+ T cells sorted from blood, taken in a trial of the OX40 agonist ivuxolimab. CDR3 region: CASRHFNEQFF. The CDR3 bases are TGTGCCAGCAGGCACTTTAATGAGCAGTTCTTC.